These 27 T cell receptor beta chains were all obtained from the same sample, sequenced in a study of T cell responses to AZD1222 COVID-19 vaccine. The data were produced by immunoSEQ multiplex PCR, yet TCRdb's version contains in-frame clones alone and is incomplete. In the table there are some 130,000 clones, around 92% of which are singletons. This specimen consisted of peripheral blood, obtained 28 days after the second AZD1222 dose. The receptors were sampled from an adult who received the AZD1222 COVID-19 vaccine.

This clone has a handful of counts. The chain links TRBV5-6 to TRBJ2-1; 7 bases map to TRBD2. The CDR3 is 15 residues long. Germline V gene lookup returns CDR1 SGHDT and CDR2 YYEEEE. Trimming at V came to 7 bases and at J to 1 base, leaving 8 bases not matched to a gene. The CDR3 sequence: CASGTGRRSYNEQFF. Written as DNA, the CDR3 is TGTGCCAGCGGTACCGGGAGGAGGTCCTACAATGAGCAGTTCTTC.

This clone was recorded once. This chain links TRBV9 with TRBJ1-3; D is unclear. Trimming took off 0 bases at V and 8 bases at J, with 6 bases between the two ends. CDR1 is SGDLS, CDR2 YYNGEE, per germline. The CDR3 loop spans 12 amino acids. As DNA, the CDR3 is TGTGCCAGCAGCGTAGACGGGGACACCATATATTTT. It codes for CASSVDGDTIYF.

The chain recombines TRBV5-4 with TRBJ2-1; 9 bases map to TRBD2. The germline V gene has CDR1 SGHNT and CDR2 YYREEE (reference sequence). Trimming removed 1 base from V and 8 bases from J; junction bases left unmatched: 7. This CDR3 is built from 15 residues. The CDR3 here is CASSLSSGSSHEQFF. The CDR3 bases are TGTGCCAGCAGCTTGAGTAGCGGGAGCAGCCATGAGCAGTTCTTC.

CDR3 in amino acids: CASSIWRGGNEKLFF. In DNA, the CDR3 is TGTGCCAGCAGTATCTGGAGGGGGGGTAATGAAAAACTGTTTTTT. The chain joins TRBV6-6 to TRBJ1-4; D is perhaps TRBD1 (6 bases). V was pared by 5 bases and J by 4 bases, with 14 bases between. Germline V gene sequence: CDR1 MNHNY, CDR2 SVGAGI (reference sequence). The CDR3 loop spans 15 amino acids.

As to this clone: The conserved phenylalanine or tryptophan normally closing the CDR3 is absent here, so this likely arose from a read error. This chain connects TRBV4-1 to TRBJ1-2; D remains unclear. Germline V gene lookup returns CDR1 MGHRA and CDR2 YSYEKL. V was clipped by 0 bases and J by 11 bases, with 25 bases between them. This CDR3 region has 17 residues. CDR3 DNA: TGCGCCAGCAGCCAAGAAATTGGCGGGATATTAAGGAAACTTTACACCCTC. Its translation: CASSQEIGGILRKLYTL.

Only one count was recorded for this clone. The chain uses TRBV20-1 and TRBJ2-1; D call uncertain. V lost 3 bases, J lost 0 bases, and 12 bases lay in between. CDR1 and CDR2 (germline): DFQATT, SNEGSKA (reference sequence). The CDR3 totals 15 residues. The CDR3: CSASAQTSSYNEQFF. CDR3 bases: TGCAGTGCTAGTGCCCAGACAAGCTCCTACAATGAGCAGTTCTTC.

The rearrangement joins TRBV2 to TRBJ1-5, with D uncertain. The V end lost 6 bases, the J end lost 4 bases, and 16 bases lay between the germline ends. The CDR3 covers 15 residues. Germline CDR1 SNHLY, CDR2 FYNNEI. The CDR3 reads CASRGNGGANQPQHF. In DNA form, the CDR3 reads TGTGCCAGCAGAGGGAACGGAGGAGCAAATCAGCCCCAGCATTTT.

This chain connects TRBV11-2 to TRBJ1-2; D is unresolved. This CDR3 has 15 residues. V lost 0 bases, J lost 2 bases, and 10 bases lay in between. The germline V gene encodes CDR1 SGHAT and CDR2 FQNNGV. This CDR3 is CASSLDPLSNYGYTF. The CDR3 nucleotides are TGTGCCAGCAGCTTAGATCCGTTATCAAACTATGGCTACACCTTC.

V usage is TRBV7-9 and J usage is TRBJ1-3, with a possible D match to TRBD1 (5 bases). Germline assignment: CDR1 SEHNR and CDR2 FQNEAQ (reference sequence). This CDR3 is built from 14 residues. V was clipped by 5 bases and J by 3 bases, with 11 bases between them. The CDR3 coding sequence is TGTGCCAGCAGCCATACAGGCGATGGAAACACCATATATTTT. As protein: CASSHTGDGNTIYF.

The V gene is TRBV30, the J gene TRBJ1-2, with 9 positions matching TRBD1. The trim removed 3 bases at V and 4 bases at J, leaving 12 bases unmatched. This CDR3 has 16 amino acids. Germline CDR1 reads GTSNPN; CDR2 reads SVGIG (reference sequence). CDR3 in amino acids: CAWSGTGTGSTYGYTF. In DNA form, the CDR3 reads TGTGCCTGGAGCGGAACCGGGACAGGGAGTACCTATGGCTACACCTTC.

The chain uses TRBV6-5 and TRBJ2-5, with D perhaps TRBD2 (6 bases). Trimming stripped 5 bases from V and 4 bases from J, with 14 bases between. CDR3 length: 14 residues. Looked up from germline, CDR1 is MNHEY and CDR2 is SVGAGI. CDR3 sequence (DNA): TGTGCCAGCAGTCTGGTTGGAGGGCTAGAGACCCAGTACTTC. It is translated as CASSLVGGLETQYF.

This chain uses TRBV12-3 or TRBV12-4 with TRBJ1-2, with D unresolved. Trimming took 8 bases from V and 4 from J, leaving 14 bases between them. The CDR3 runs 13 residues. As DNA, the CDR3 is TGTGCCAGCTCGTTGGGTCGTATCTATGGCTACACCTTC. Its translation is CASSLGRIYGYTF.

This clone was counted ten times or more. The chain couples TRBV5-1 to TRBJ1-1; D remains ambiguous. Germline CDR1 and CDR2: SGHRS and YFSETQ. With 0 bases removed from V and 1 base from J, the gap between germline ends came to 7 bases. The CDR3 runs 14 residues. The CDR3 nucleotides are TGCGCCAGCAGCTTGGGAGAAGGGAACACTGAAGCTTTCTTT. Translation gives CASSLGEGNTEAFF.

The chain combines TRBV7-2 with TRBJ1-5, with 7 bases fitting TRBD1. This CDR3 has 16 amino acids. The germline V gene has CDR1 SGHTA and CDR2 FQGNSA. With V trimmed by 1 base and J by 3 bases, 6 bases remained unmatched. CDR3 protein: CASSLVAGGNNQPQHF. For the CDR3, the DNA is TGTGCCAGCAGCTTAGTTGCAGGGGGAAACAATCAGCCCCAGCATTTT.

The chain has TRBV5-1 and TRBJ1-1; D is unresolved. Trimming took 5 bases from V and 1 from J, leaving 9 bases between them. Germline V lookup: CDR1 SGHRS, CDR2 YFSETQ. The length of the CDR3 is 13 residues. CDR3 nucleotide sequence: TGCGCCAGCAGGGCACAGCAGAACACTGAAGCTTTCTTT. It specifies CASRAQQNTEAFF.

This rearrangement joins TRBV5-1 to TRBJ2-3; 14 bases align to TRBD2. CDR3 length equals 17 residues. V was pared by 4 bases and J by 4 bases, with 8 bases of the junction left unmatched. Per germline, CDR1 SGHRS and CDR2 YFSETQ. CDR3 bases: TGCGCCAGCAGCCAGGGACTAGCGGGAGTGGGGGCAGATACGCAGTATTTT. Its translation is CASSQGLAGVGADTQYF.

The chain employs TRBV6-6 and TRBJ1-4; no firm D call. CDR1 is MNHNY and CDR2 is SVGAGI in the germline V gene (reference sequence). Trimming removed 2 bases from V and 6 bases from J, with 13 bases in between. The CDR3 spans 15 residues. DNA for the CDR3: TGTGCCAGCAGTTACAGCTCAATGTACGATGAAAAACTGTTTTTT. This gives the protein CASSYSSMYDEKLFF.

The gene calls are TRBV6-6 and TRBJ2-2; 8 bases are shared with TRBD2. The CDR3 spans 15 residues. With V trimmed by 6 bases and J by 3 bases, 6 bases remained unmatched. Germline V gene data show CDR1 as MNHNY and CDR2 as SVGAGI (reference sequence). The CDR3 nucleotides read TGTGCCAGCAGCCACCGGGAGGGCCACACCGGGGAGCTGTTTTTT. Translating gives CASSHREGHTGELFF.

The chain couples TRBV5-5 to TRBJ2-1; D is undetermined. There are 12 residues in the CDR3. The V and J ends lost 2 bases and 4 bases respectively, with 4 bases between them. Germline V gene sequence: CDR1 SGHKS, CDR2 YYEKEE (reference sequence). CDR3 amino acids: CASSFRYNEQFF. The CDR3 DNA reads TGTGCCAGCAGCTTCCGGTACAATGAGCAGTTCTTC.

In its sample, this clone was seen once. Here the CDR3 reads CASGLLTASEAFF. The CDR3 bases are TGTGCTAGTGGTTTGTTGACAGCTAGTGAAGCTTTCTTT. V gene TRBV12-5 combines with J gene TRBJ1-1, with D tentatively TRBD1 (5 bases). Germline CDR1 LGHNT, CDR2 FRNRAP. The CDR3 is made up of 13 amino acids. Deletions cut 2 bases from V and 7 bases from J, with 11 bases between. Together with reference TRBV12-5 and TRBJ1-1, the CDR3 gives the full variable domain: DARVTQTPRHKVTEMGQEVTMRCQPILGHNTVFWYRQTMMQGLELLAYFRNRAPLDDSGMPKDRFSAEMPDATLATLKIQPSEPRDSAVYFCASGLLTASEAFFGQGTRLTVV.

The chain links TRBV4-3 to TRBJ2-2; the D gene could be TRBD1 or TRBD2 (5 bases each). The CDR3 loop spans 14 amino acids. V shed 0 bases and J shed 9 bases, with 11 bases lying between them. Germline V gene data show CDR1 as LGHNA and CDR2 as YSLEER. CDR3 nucleotide sequence: TGCGCCAGCAGCCAAGATACGGGGACGAGGGAGCTGTTTTTT. It codes for CASSQDTGTRELFF.

V gene TRBV3-1 (or the pseudogene TRBV3-2) combines with J gene TRBJ1-2; D is uncertain. With 3 bases removed from V and 7 bases from J, the gap between germline ends came to 6 bases. Germline-derived CDR1 and CDR2 are LGHDT and YNNKEL (reference sequence). The CDR3 length is 11 residues. CDR3 sequence reads: CASSQLGGYTF. For the CDR3, the DNA is TGTGCCAGCAGCCAGTTAGGTGGCTACACCTTC.

The chain uses TRBV13 and TRBJ1-4, with 7 bases identical to TRBD1. Germline loops: CDR1 PRHDT, CDR2 FYEKMQ (reference sequence). The CDR3 length is 13 residues. Trimming removed 5 bases from V and 10 bases from J; junction bases left unmatched: 7. The CDR3 here is CASSQDRAGKLFF. The CDR3 DNA reads TGTGCCAGCAGCCAAGACAGGGCGGGAAAACTGTTTTTT.

J is TRBJ2-2 and V is TRBV6-5; D unclear. CDR1 is MNHEY and CDR2 is SVGAGI in the germline V gene. CDR3 length: 11 amino acids. V was clipped by 10 bases and J by 4 bases, with 7 bases between them. The CDR3 nucleotides read TGTGCCACCTCCCCCACCGGGGAGCTGTTTTTT. Translation gives CATSPTGELFF.

This chain links TRBV6-1 with TRBJ2-1; D is ambiguous. Trimming removed 4 bases from V and 8 bases from J, with 24 bases in between. The germline gives CDR1 MNHNS, CDR2 SASEGT. The CDR3 runs 17 residues. CDR3 sequence reads: CASSALPQTLAFDEQFF. CDR3 in DNA: TGTGCCAGCAGTGCCCTCCCCCAGACTTTGGCTTTCGATGAGCAGTTCTTC.

This clone was seen a single time. The chain carries TRBV6-5 and TRBJ1-1; D call uncertain. Germline V gene lookup returns CDR1 MNHEY and CDR2 SVGAGI. The CDR3 is 12 residues long. V lost 6 bases, J lost 8 bases, and 13 bases lay in between. CDR3 protein: CASSRSSAEAFF. CDR3 in DNA: TGTGCCAGCAGCCGCTCTTCGGCGGAAGCTTTCTTT.

The rearrangement links TRBV10-3 to TRBJ1-2; tentatively, D is TRBD1 (5 bases). The V and J ends lost 6 bases and 8 bases respectively, with 19 bases between them. From germline, CDR1 is ENHRY and CDR2 SYGVKD. The CDR3 has 14 residues. CDR3 sequence: CAISGWDGGLGYTF. The CDR3 region has the DNA TGTGCCATCAGCGGATGGGACGGTGGCTTAGGCTACACCTTC.